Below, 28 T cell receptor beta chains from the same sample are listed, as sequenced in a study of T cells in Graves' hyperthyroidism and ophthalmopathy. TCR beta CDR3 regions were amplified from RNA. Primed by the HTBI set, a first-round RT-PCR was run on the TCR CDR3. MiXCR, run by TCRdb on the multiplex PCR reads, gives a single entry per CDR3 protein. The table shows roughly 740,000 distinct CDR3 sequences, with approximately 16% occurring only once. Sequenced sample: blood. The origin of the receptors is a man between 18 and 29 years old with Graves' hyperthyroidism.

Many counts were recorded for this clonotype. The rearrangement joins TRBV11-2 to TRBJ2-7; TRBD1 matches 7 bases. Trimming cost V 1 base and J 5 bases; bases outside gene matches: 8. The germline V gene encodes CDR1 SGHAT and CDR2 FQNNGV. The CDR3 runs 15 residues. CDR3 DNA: TGTGCCAGCAGCTTAGGACCGACAGGGATGAACGAGCAGTACTTC. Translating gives CASSLGPTGMNEQYF.

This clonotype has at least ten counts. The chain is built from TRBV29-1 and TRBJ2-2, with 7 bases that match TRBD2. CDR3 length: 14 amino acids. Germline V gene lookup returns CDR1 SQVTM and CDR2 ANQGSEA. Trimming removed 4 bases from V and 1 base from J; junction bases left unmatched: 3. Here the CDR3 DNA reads TGCAGCGTTGGGCTAGCGGTGAACACCGGGGAGCTGTTTTTT. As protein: CSVGLAVNTGELFF.

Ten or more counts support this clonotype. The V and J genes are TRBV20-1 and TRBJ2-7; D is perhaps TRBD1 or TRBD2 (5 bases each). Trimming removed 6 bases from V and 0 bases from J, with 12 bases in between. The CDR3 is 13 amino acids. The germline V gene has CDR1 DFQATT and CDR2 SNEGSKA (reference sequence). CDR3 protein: CSALPGGSYEQYF. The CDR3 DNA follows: TGCAGTGCCCTTCCTGGGGGCTCCTACGAGCAGTACTTC.

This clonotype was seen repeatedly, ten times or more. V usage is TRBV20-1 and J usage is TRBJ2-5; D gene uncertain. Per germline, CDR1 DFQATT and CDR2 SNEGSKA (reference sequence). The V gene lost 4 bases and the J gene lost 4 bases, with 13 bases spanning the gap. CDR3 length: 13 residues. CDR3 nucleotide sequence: TGCAGTGCTACTCGGGCCCGTGGAGAGACCCAGTACTTC. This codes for CSATRARGETQYF.

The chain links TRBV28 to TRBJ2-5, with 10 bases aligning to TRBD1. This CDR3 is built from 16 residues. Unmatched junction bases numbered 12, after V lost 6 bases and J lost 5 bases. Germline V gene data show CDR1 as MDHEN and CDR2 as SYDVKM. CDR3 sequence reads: CASSGGGTGVSETQYF. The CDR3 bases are TGTGCCAGCAGCGGAGGTGGGACAGGGGTTTCGGAGACCCAGTACTTC. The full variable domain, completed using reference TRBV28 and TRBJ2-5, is DVKVTQSSRYLVKRTGEKVFLECVQDMDHENMFWYRQDPGLGLRLIYFSYDVKMKEKGDIPEGYSVSREKKERFSLILESASTNQTSMYLCASSGGGTGVSETQYFGPGTRLLVL.

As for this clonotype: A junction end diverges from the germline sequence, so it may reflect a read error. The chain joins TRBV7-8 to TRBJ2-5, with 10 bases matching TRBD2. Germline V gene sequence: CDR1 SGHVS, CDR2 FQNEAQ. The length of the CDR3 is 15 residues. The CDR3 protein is CDSSLVLAGEETQYF. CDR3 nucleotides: TGTGACAGCAGCTTAGTGCTAGCGGGAGAAGAGACCCAGTACTTC.

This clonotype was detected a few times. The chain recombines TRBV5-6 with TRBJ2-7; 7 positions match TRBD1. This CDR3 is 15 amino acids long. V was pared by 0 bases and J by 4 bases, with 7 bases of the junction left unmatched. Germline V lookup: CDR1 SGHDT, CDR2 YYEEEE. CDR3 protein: CASSLAKSGGYEQYF. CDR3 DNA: TGTGCCAGCAGCTTGGCCAAATCAGGGGGATACGAGCAGTACTTC.

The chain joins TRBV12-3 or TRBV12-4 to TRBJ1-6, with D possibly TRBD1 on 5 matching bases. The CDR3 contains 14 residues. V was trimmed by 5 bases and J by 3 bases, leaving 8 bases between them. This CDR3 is CASSRTSYNSPLHF. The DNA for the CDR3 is TGTGCCAGCAGTCGGACAAGCTATAATTCACCCCTCCACTTT.

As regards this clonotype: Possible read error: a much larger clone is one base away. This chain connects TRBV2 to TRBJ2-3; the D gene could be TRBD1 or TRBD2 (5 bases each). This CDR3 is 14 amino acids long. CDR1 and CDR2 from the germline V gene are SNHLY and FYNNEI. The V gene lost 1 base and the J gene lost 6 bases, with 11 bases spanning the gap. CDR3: CASSEEGEGDTQYF. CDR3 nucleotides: TGTGCCAGCAGTGAAGAGGGAGAGGGGGATACGCAGTATTTT.

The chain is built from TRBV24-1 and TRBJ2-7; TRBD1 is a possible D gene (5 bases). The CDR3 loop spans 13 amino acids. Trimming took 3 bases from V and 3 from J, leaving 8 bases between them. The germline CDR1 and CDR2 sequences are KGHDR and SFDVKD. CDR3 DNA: TGTGCCACCAGTGATCCTGACAGCTACGAGCAGTACTTC. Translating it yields CATSDPDSYEQYF.

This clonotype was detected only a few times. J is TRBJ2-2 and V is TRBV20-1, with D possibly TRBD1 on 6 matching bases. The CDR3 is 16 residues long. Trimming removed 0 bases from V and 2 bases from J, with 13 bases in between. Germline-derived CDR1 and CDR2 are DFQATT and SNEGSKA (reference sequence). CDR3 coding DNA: TGCAGTGCTAGAGACGAAGACAGGCCTAACACCGGGGAGCTGTTTTTT. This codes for CSARDEDRPNTGELFF.

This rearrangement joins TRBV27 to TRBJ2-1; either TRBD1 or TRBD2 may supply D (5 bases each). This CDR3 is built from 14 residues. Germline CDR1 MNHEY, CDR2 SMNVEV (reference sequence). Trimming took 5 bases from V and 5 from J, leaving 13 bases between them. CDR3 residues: CASSLKRDDNEQFF. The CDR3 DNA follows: TGTGCCAGCAGTCTCAAACGGGACGACAATGAGCAGTTCTTC.

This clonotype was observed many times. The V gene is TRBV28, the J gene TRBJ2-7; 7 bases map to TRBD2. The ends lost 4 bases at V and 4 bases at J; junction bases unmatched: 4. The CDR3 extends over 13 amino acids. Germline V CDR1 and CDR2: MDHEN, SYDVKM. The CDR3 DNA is TGTGCCAGCAGTTCGACTAGCAGTTACGAGCAGTACTTC. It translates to CASSSTSSYEQYF. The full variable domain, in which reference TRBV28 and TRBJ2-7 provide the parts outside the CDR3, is DVKVTQSSRYLVKRTGEKVFLECVQDMDHENMFWYRQDPGLGLRLIYFSYDVKMKEKGDIPEGYSVSREKKERFSLILESASTNQTSMYLCASSSTSSYEQYFGPGTRLTVT.

CDR3 sequence (DNA): TGTGCCAGCAGTGGACGGGAGTCTGGGGCCAACGTCCTGACTTTC. Translating it yields CASSGRESGANVLTF. This chain joins TRBV2 and TRBJ2-6; possibly TRBD2 for D (6 bases). The CDR3 is 15 amino acids. Germline assignment: CDR1 SNHLY and CDR2 FYNNEI. V lost 4 bases and J 1 base, leaving 8 bases between the germline ends.

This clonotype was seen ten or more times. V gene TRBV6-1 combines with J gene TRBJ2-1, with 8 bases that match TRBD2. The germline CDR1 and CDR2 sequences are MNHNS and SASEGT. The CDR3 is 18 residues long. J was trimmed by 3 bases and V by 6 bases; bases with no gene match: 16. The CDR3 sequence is CASRYYTGGPGIYNEQFF. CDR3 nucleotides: TGTGCCAGCAGATACTACACGGGAGGGCCTGGAATCTACAATGAGCAGTTCTTC.

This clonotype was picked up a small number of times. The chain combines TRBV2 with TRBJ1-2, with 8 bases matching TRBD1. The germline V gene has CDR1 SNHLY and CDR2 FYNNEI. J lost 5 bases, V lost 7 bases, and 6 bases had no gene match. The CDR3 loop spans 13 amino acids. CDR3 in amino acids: CASIGTGDYGYTF. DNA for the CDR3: TGTGCCAGCATCGGGACAGGTGATTATGGCTACACCTTC.

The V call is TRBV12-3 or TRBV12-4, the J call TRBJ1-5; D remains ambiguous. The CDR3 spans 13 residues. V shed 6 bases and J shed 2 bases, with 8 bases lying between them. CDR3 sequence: CASSAARNQPQHF. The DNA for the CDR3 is TGTGCCAGCAGCGCGGCTCGCAATCAGCCCCAGCATTTT.

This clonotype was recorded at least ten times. CDR3 region: CSVAGRTEAFF. CDR3 sequence (DNA): TGCAGCGTTGCGGGACGCACTGAAGCTTTCTTT. The chain joins TRBV29-1 to TRBJ1-1; D is perhaps TRBD1 (5 bases). The CDR3 length is 11 residues. Per the germline V gene, CDR1 is SQVTM and CDR2 is ANQGSEA. Trimming shortened V by 4 bases and J by 4 bases, and 7 bases separated the two germline ends.

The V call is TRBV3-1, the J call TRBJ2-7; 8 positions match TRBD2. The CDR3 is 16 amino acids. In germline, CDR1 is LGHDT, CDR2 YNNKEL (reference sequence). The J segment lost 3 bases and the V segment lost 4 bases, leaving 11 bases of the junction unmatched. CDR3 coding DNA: TGTGCCAGCAGCCCCCAGGGGCTTCGGGGGGGCTACGAGCAGTACTTC. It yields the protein CASSPQGLRGGYEQYF.

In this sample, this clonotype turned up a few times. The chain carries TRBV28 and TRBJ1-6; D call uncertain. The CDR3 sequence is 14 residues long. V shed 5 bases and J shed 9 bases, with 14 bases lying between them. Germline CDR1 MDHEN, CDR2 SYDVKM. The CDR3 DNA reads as TGTGCCAGCAGTCCCCAAGCCCCTGGTTCACCCCTCCACTTT. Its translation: CASSPQAPGSPLHF.

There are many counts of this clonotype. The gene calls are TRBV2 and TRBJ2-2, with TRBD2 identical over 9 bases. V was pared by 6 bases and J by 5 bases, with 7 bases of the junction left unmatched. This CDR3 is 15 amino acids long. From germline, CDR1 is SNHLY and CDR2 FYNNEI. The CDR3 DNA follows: TGTGCCAGCAGCCTCGGGACTAGCAAGACCGGGGAGCTGTTTTTT. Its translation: CASSLGTSKTGELFF.

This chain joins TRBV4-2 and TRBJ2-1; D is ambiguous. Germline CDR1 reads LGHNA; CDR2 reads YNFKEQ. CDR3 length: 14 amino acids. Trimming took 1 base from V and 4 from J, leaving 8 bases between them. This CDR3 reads CASSQVPQYNEQFF. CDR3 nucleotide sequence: TGTGCCAGCAGCCAAGTACCACAGTACAATGAGCAGTTCTTC.

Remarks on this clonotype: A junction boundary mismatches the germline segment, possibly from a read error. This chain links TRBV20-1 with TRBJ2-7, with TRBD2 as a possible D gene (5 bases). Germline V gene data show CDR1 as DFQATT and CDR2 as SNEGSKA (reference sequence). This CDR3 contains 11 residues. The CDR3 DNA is TGCAGTTCTAGCCTAGGCTACGAGCAGTACTTC. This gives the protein CSSSLGYEQYF.

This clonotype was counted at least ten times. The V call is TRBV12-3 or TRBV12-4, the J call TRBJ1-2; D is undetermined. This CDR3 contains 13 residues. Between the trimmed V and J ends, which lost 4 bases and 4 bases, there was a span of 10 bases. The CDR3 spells CASSSGMGYGYTF. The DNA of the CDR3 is TGTGCCAGCAGTTCAGGAATGGGCTATGGCTACACCTTC.

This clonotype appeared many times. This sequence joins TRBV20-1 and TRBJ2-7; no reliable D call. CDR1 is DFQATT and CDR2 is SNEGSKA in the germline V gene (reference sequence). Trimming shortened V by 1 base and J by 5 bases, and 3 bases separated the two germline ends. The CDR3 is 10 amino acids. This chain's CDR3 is CSARAHEQYF. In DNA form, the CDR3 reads TGCAGTGCTAGAGCTCACGAGCAGTACTTC.

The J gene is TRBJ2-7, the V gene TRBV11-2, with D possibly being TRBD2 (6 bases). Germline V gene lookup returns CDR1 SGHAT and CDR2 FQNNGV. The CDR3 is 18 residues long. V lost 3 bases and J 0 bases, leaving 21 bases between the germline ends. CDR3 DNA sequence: TGTGCCAGCAGCTTTGGAAGGGGAGGACGGGAGCCCTCCTACGAGCAGTACTTC. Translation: CASSFGRGGREPSYEQYF.

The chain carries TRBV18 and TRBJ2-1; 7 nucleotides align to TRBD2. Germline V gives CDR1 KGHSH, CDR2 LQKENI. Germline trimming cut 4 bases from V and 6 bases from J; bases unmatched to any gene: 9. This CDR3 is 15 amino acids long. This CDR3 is CASSQAGSTPNEQFF. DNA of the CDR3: TGTGCCAGCTCACAAGCGGGATCCACCCCCAATGAGCAGTTCTTC.

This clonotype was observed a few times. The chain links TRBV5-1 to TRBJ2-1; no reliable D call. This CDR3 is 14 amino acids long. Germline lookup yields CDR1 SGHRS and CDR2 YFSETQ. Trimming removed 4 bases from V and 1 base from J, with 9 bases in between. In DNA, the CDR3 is TGCGCCAGCAGCCTCGGGTGGTCCTACAATGAGCAGTTCTTC. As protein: CASSLGWSYNEQFF.